A selection of T cell receptor beta chains follows, all from one sample in a study of T-cell memory formation after mild COVID-19. TCRdb re-called the 5' RACE reads with MiXCR, one entry per CDR3 protein. The sample carries hundreds of thousands of distinct CDR3 sequences, 15% to 20% recorded once. Material: PBMCs or a T cell subset sorted from them (not recorded which). Receptor source: an adult woman who had mild COVID-19 (a few samples of this study predate the infection). Cell type and time point are not known. Each CDR3 is given with its conserved first and last residue. D genes are given only for firm matches. For some rows the clone size is stated as once, few or many, or as a class when expanded; others skip it.

size,V,D,J,DNA,CDR3
few,TRBV7-6,NA,TRBJ2-6,TGTGCCAGCAGCTTGGGTCCGGGACCTGGGGCCAACGTCCTGACTTTC,CASSLGPGPGANVLTF
once,TRBV5-1,TRBD1,TRBJ2-7,TGCGCCAGCAGGCGCGGAAGGGGGCATCTCGACGAGCAGTACTTC,CASRRGRGHLDEQYF
few,TRBV5-5,TRBD1,TRBJ2-2,TGTGCCAGCAGCTTCATGGACAGGGCATCTGCCGGGGAGCTGTTTTTT,CASSFMDRASAGELFF
NA,TRBV24-1,NA,TRBJ2-2,TGTGCCACCAGTTTTGTCTACGGGGAGCTGTTTTTT,CATSFVYGELFF
NA,TRBV7-9,TRBD2,TRBJ2-5,TGTGCCAGCAGCTTAGGGGAGGGGCCCAAAGAGACCCAGTACTTC,CASSLGEGPKETQYF
few,TRBV14,NA,TRBJ2-3,TGTGCCAGCAGCCAACAGGACAGTCCCACAGATACGCAGTATTTT,CASSQQDSPTDTQYF
NA,TRBV7-3,NA,TRBJ2-1,TGTGCCAGCAGCCCGATGGGGGGCCCCTCCAATGAGCAGTTCTTC,CASSPMGGPSNEQFF
few,TRBV12-3/TRBV12-4,TRBD2,TRBJ2-3,TGTGCCAGCAGTTTCAGTGGACTAGCGGGCTCAGATACGCAGTATTTT,CASSFSGLAGSDTQYF
NA,TRBV10-3,TRBD2,TRBJ2-3,TGTGCCATCAGACTAGCGGGCATCACAGATACGCAGTATTTT,CAIRLAGITDTQYF
few,TRBV6-2/TRBV6-3,NA,TRBJ2-2,TGTGCCAGCAGTTATTACTCGGGGGAGCTGTTTTTT,CASSYYSGELFF
NA,TRBV5-6,TRBD1,TRBJ1-1,TGTGCCAGAAGCTGGCGGGACAGCGTCACTGAAGCTTTCTTT,CARSWRDSVTEAFF
NA,TRBV5-1,NA,TRBJ2-7,TGCGCCAGCAGCTTGGCCGGGCAACTCGAGCAGTACTTC,CASSLAGQLEQYF
few,TRBV11-3,TRBD1,TRBJ2-7,TGTGCCAGCAGCTCGGGGACAGGCAACGACGAGCAGTACTTC,CASSSGTGNDEQYF
few,TRBV24-1,NA,TRBJ2-3,TGTGCCACCAGTGATGGCACAGATACGCAGTATTTT,CATSDGTDTQYF
few,TRBV11-3,NA,TRBJ1-1,TGTGCCAGCAGCTGGGTGCACACTGAAGCTTTCTTT,CASSWVHTEAFF
few,TRBV5-1,NA,TRBJ1-1,TGCGCCAGCAGCTTTGACTGGAACACTGAAGCTTTCTTT,CASSFDWNTEAFF
NA,TRBV25-1,TRBD2,TRBJ2-5,TGTGCCAGCACCTCCCAAGCTGGGCGGGGGAGGGGCCAAGAGACCCAGTACTTC,CASTSQAGRGRGQETQYF
NA,TRBV4-1,NA,TRBJ2-1,TGCGCCAGCAGCCAAGTGGTCCTGCGCACCCACAATGAGCAGTTCTTC,CASSQVVLRTHNEQFF
once,TRBV27,NA,TRBJ2-7,TGTGCCAGCTCGTTAGTTAAACAGGCGAGGGACGAGCAGTACTTC,CASSLVKQARDEQYF
few,TRBV5-1,NA,TRBJ2-2,TGCGCCAGCACCATAGCGCCCAACACCGGGGAGCTGTTTTTT,CASTIAPNTGELFF
NA,TRBV7-6,NA,TRBJ1-3,TGTGCCAGCATCCTAGGGGAAGGGTCTGGAAACACCATATATTTT,CASILGEGSGNTIYF
few,TRBV2,TRBD1,TRBJ2-6,TGTGCCAGCAGTGAAAGAGGACAGGGCTCAGGGGCCAACGTCCTGACTTTC,CASSERGQGSGANVLTF
NA,TRBV5-4,NA,TRBJ2-5,TGTGCCAGCAGCTTGGCCGGGGGTTACCAAGAGACCCAGTACTTC,CASSLAGGYQETQYF
few,TRBV29-1,TRBD2,TRBJ2-1,TGCAGCGTTAGACTAGCGGGCCAGAGTGGCAATGAGCAGTTCTTC,CSVRLAGQSGNEQFF
NA,TRBV3-1,TRBD2,TRBJ2-4,TGTGCCAGCAGCCAAGGGGGACTAGAGATGAGGAACTTC,CASSQGGLEMRNF
NA,TRBV3-1,NA,TRBJ1-2,TGTGCCAGCAGCCAAAGGGGGTATGGCTACACCTTC,CASSQRGYGYTF
many,TRBV7-8,NA,TRBJ1-2,TGTGCCAGCAGCCCCGAGGGGGGCTATGGCTACACCTTC,CASSPEGGYGYTF
NA,TRBV24-1,TRBD2,TRBJ2-1,TGTGCCACCAGTGACCCACTAGCGGGGCCGGCCTACAATGAGCAGTTCTTC,CATSDPLAGPAYNEQFF
few,TRBV7-9,NA,TRBJ2-7,TGTGCCAGCAGCTTAGCGGGGATCTCCTACGAGCAGTACTTC,CASSLAGISYEQYF
NA,TRBV18,TRBD2,TRBJ2-1,TGTGCCAGCTCACCGACCGGTAGTAGCGGGTTTTACAATGAGCAGTTCTTC,CASSPTGSSGFYNEQFF
NA,TRBV7-2,NA,TRBJ1-1,TGTGCCAGCAGCCAGGGGTGGGCACCAAGGGTCACTGAAGCTTTCTTT,CASSQGWAPRVTEAFF
few,TRBV6-6,NA,TRBJ1-3,TGTGCCAGCAGTTACTCTGGGGGGAGAGACACCATATATTTT,CASSYSGGRDTIYF
many,TRBV7-9,TRBD1,TRBJ1-2,TGTGCCAGCAGCCTACAGGGGAACTATGGCTACACCTTC,CASSLQGNYGYTF
few,TRBV28,TRBD1,TRBJ1-5,TGTGCCAGCCCTCCGGGACAGGGGACCAAGGAGATGCAGCCCCAGCATTTT,CASPPGQGTKEMQPQHF
NA,TRBV20-1,TRBD2,TRBJ2-3,TGCAGTGCTCTAGAAAAGCGGGGGGCCCGGGGGCAGTATTTT,CSALEKRGARGQYF
NA,TRBV19,NA,TRBJ1-1,TGTGCCACCTCGCGCATACGGGACACTGAAGCTTTCTTT,CATSRIRDTEAFF
few,TRBV4-1,TRBD1,TRBJ1-1,TGCGCCAGCAGCCAAGGGTTAGGGGCAGGGGGGCCGACTGAAGCTTTCTTT,CASSQGLGAGGPTEAFF
NA,TRBV5-1,NA,TRBJ1-1,TGCGCCAGCACCGAGACGGGGGTGAGAACTGAAGCTTTCTTT,CASTETGVRTEAFF
few,TRBV15,TRBD1,TRBJ2-3,TGTGCCACCAGCAGAAACCTGGGGACAGGGGGCATAGATACGCAGTATTTT,CATSRNLGTGGIDTQYF
few,TRBV5-1,NA,TRBJ1-2,TGCGCCAGCAGCTTGGAGTTAGGTGATGGCTACACCTTC,CASSLELGDGYTF
NA,TRBV6-5,NA,TRBJ2-7,TGTGCCAGCAGGCCCGGGATGTCTTACGAGCAGTACTTC,CASRPGMSYEQYF
NA,TRBV7-9,NA,TRBJ1-1,TGTGCCAGCAGCTCGCGCAGGGGTGGATACACTGAAGCTTTCTTT,CASSSRRGGYTEAFF
few,TRBV18,NA,TRBJ2-6,TGTGCCAGCTCAATGCGGGGCTCCTCTGGGGCCAACGTCCTGACTTTC,CASSMRGSSGANVLTF
NA,TRBV3-1,NA,TRBJ2-2,TGTGCCAGCAGCCAAGATTGGGGGAGCGCGAACACCGGGGAGCTGTTTTTT,CASSQDWGSANTGELFF
few,TRBV4-1,NA,TRBJ2-7,TGCGCCAGCAGCCAATCCGGGGAGGTCTCCTACGAGCAGTACTTC,CASSQSGEVSYEQYF
NA,TRBV6-5,NA,TRBJ1-5,TGTGCCAGCAGTTTCCGGGACCCGGGGCCGAGCAATCAGCCCCAGCATTTT,CASSFRDPGPSNQPQHF
few,TRBV25-1,TRBD1,TRBJ2-5,TGTGCCAGCACCCCAGACAGGGGGCTACGGGCCCAGTACTTC,CASTPDRGLRAQYF
NA,TRBV29-1,NA,TRBJ2-7,TGCAGCGTTGAGCACATTACCTCCGGGGAGCAGTACTTC,CSVEHITSGEQYF
many,TRBV7-9,TRBD2,TRBJ2-3,TGTGCCAGCGGACCTATAGCGGGAGTCACAGATACGCAGTATTTT,CASGPIAGVTDTQYF